Sequencing of this T cell receptor beta chain was carried out in a study of T cells in Graves' hyperthyroidism and ophthalmopathy. CDR3 length: 16 amino acids. Trimming took 4 bases from V and 0 from J, leaving 14 bases between them. Per germline, CDR1 SGHTA and CDR2 FQGTGA. Authors of the study amplified TCR beta CDR3 regions from RNA transcripts. A set of HTBI primers served as the primers for a first-round RT-PCR of the TCR CDR3. TCRdb reanalysed the multiplex PCR reads using MiXCR and keeps one entry per CDR3 protein. The table records about 590,000 distinct CDR3 sequences, approximately 15% of them present only once.

The clonotype comes from a woman aged 18-29 years with Graves' ophthalmopathy. The rearrangement joins TRBV7-3 to TRBJ2-3; tentative D call: TRBD2 (6 bases). Sequenced material: blood. The CDR3 spells CASSYTGAPSTDTQYF. The CDR3 bases are TGTGCCAGCAGCTATACGGGAGCCCCTAGCACAGATACGCAGTATTTT. The whole variable domain, filled in from reference TRBV7-3 and TRBJ2-3, reads GAGVSQTPSNKVTEKGKYVELRCDPISGHTALYWYRQSLGQGPEFLIYFQGTGAADDSGLPNDRFFAVRPEGSVSTLKIQRTERGDSAVYLCASSYTGAPSTDTQYFGPGTRLTVL.